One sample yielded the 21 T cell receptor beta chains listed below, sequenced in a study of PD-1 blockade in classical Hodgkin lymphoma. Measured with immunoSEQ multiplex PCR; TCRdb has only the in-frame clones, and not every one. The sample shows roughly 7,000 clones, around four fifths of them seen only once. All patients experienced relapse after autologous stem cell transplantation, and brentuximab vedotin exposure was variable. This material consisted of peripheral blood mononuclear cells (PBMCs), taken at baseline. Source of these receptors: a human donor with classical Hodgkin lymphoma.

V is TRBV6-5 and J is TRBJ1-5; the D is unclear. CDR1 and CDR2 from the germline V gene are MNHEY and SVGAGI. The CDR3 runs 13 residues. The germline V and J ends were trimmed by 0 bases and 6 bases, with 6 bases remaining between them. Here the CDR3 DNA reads TGTGCCAGCAGTTACTCGTCAGTTCAGCCCCAGCATTTT. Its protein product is CASSYSSVQPQHF.

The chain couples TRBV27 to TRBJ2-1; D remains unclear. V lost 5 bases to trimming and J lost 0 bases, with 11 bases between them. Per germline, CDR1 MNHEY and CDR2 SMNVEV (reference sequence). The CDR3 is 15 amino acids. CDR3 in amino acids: CASSKLEGSYNEQFF. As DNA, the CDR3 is TGTGCCAGCAGTAAACTGGAAGGCTCCTACAATGAGCAGTTCTTC.

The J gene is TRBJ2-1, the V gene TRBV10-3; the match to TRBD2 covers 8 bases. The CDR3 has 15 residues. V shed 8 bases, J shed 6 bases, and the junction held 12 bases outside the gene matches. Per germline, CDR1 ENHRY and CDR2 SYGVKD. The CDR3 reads CAIRGGTHPTNEQFF. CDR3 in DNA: TGTGCCATCCGGGGGGGGACACATCCCACCAATGAGCAGTTCTTC.

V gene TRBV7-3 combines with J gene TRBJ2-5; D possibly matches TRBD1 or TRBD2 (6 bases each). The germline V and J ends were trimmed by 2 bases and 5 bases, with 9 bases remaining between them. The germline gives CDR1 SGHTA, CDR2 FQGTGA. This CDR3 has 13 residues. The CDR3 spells CASSLGGLETQYF. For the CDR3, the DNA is TGTGCCAGCAGCTTAGGGGGGCTGGAGACCCAGTACTTC.

The CDR3 nucleotides read TGTGCCAGCAGCCTACGACTCCAAAGCACAGATACGCAGTATTTT. Its protein product is CASSLRLQSTDTQYF. The chain has TRBV7-2 and TRBJ2-3; D uncertain. CDR1 SGHTA and CDR2 FQGNSA come from the germline V gene. The CDR3 extends over 15 amino acids. Trimming left V 5 bases short and J 0 bases short, with 12 bases between.

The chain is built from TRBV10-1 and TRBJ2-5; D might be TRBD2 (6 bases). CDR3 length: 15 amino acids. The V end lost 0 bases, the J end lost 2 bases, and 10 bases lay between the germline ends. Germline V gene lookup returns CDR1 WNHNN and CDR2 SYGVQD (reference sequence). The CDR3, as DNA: TGCGCCAGCAGTGAGTCCGGAGGGCATCAAGAGACCCAGTACTTC. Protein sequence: CASSESGGHQETQYF.

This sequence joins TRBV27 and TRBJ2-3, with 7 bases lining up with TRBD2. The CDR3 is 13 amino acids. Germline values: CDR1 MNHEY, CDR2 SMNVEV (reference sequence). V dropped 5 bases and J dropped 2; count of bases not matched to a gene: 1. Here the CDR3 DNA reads TGTGCCAGCAGTCGGGACTACACAGATACGCAGTATTTT. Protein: CASSRDYTDTQYF.

CDR3 nucleotide sequence: TGTGCCAGCAGCTCCTGGACAGGGGAAAAACTGTTTTTT. Its protein is CASSSWTGEKLFF. This chain joins TRBV7-3 and TRBJ1-4; TRBD1 agrees at 8 bases. The V segment lost 4 bases and the J segment 8 bases; nucleotides outside the gene matches: 3. CDR1 SGHTA and CDR2 FQGTGA come from the germline V gene. This CDR3 is 13 amino acids long.

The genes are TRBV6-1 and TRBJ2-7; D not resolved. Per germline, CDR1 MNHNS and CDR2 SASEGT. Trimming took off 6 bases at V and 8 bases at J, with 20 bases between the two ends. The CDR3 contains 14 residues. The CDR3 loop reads CASRTDRTSPQQYF. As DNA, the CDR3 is TGTGCCAGCAGGACTGACCGGACCTCTCCCCAGCAGTACTTC.

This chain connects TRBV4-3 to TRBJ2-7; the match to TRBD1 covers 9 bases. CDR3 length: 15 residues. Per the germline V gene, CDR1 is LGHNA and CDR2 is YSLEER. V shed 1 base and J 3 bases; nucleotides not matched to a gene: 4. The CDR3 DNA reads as TGCGCCAGCAGCCAAGGACAGGGGGAGGGCTACGAGCAGTACTTC. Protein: CASSQGQGEGYEQYF.

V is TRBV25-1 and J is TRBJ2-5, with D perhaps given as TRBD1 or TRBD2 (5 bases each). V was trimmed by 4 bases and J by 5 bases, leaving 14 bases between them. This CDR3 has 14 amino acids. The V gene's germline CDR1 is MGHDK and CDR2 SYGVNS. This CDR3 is CASSATDGAETQYF. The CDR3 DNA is TGTGCCAGCAGTGCCACCGACGGGGCCGAGACCCAGTACTTC.

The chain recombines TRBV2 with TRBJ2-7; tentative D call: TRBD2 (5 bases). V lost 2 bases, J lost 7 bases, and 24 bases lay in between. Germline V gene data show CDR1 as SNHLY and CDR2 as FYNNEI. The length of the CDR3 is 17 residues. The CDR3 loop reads CASSELRASSTADEQYF. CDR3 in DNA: TGTGCCAGCAGTGAACTGAGGGCTAGCTCGACGGCCGATGAGCAGTACTTC.

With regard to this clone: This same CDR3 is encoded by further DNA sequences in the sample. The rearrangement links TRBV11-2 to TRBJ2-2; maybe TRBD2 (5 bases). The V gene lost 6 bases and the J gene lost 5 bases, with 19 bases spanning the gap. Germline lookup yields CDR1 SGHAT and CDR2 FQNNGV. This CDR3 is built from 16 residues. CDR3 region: CASRLIRGLGTGELFF. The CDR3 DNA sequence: TGTGCCAGCAGATTGATCAGAGGGCTAGGGACCGGGGAGCTGTTTTTT. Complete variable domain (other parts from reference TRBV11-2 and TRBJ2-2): EAGVAQSPRYKIIEKRQSVAFWCNPISGHATLYWYQQILGQGPKLLIQFQNNGVVDDSQLPKDRFSAERLKGVDSTLKIQPAKLEDSAVYLCASRLIRGLGTGELFFGEGSRLTVL.

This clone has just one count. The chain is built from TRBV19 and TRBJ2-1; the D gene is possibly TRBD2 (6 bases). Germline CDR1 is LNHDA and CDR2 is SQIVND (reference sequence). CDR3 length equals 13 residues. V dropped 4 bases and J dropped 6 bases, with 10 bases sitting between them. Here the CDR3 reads CASSNQGGNEQFF. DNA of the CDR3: TGTGCCAGTAGTAACCAGGGAGGCAATGAGCAGTTCTTC.

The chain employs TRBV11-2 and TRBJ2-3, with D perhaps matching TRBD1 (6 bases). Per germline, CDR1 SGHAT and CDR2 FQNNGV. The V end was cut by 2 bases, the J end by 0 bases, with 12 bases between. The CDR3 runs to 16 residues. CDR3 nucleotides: TGTGCCAGCAGCTTAAAGAGGACAGTAAGCACAGATACGCAGTATTTT. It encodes CASSLKRTVSTDTQYF.

In DNA form, the CDR3 reads TGTGCCAGCAGCTTGGGTGGGAGTAGTTCCGTGCAGTTCTTC. Its protein product is CASSLGGSSSVQFF. The chain has TRBV5-6 and TRBJ2-1, with D possibly being TRBD2 (5 bases). Germline values: CDR1 SGHDT, CDR2 YYEEEE. CDR3 length: 14 residues. The V end lost 0 bases, the J end lost 12 bases, and 16 bases lay between the germline ends.

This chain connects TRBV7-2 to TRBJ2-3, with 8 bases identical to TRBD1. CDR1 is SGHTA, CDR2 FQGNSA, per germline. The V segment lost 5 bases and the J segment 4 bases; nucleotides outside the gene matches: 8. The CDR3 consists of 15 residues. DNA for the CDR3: TGTGCCAGCAGCCCTACAGGGGGTTTCGCAGATACGCAGTATTTT. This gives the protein CASSPTGGFADTQYF.

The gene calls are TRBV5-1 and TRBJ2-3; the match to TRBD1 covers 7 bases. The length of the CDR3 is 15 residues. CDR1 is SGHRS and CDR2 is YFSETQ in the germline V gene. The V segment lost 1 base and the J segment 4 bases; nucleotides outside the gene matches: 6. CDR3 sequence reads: CASSLFDRAADTQYF. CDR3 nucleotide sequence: TGCGCCAGCAGCTTGTTCGACAGGGCGGCAGATACGCAGTATTTT.

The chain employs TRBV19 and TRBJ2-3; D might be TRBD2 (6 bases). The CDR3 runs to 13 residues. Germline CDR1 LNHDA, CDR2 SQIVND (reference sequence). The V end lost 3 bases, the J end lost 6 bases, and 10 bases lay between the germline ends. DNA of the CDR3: TGTGCCAGTAGTATGGGGGGAGGTGATACGCAGTATTTT. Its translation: CASSMGGGDTQYF.

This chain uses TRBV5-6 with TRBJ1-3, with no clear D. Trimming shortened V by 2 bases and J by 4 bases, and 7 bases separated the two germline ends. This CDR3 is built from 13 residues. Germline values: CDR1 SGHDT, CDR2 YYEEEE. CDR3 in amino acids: CASSFRSGNTIYF. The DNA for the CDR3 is TGTGCCAGCAGCTTCAGGTCCGGAAACACCATATATTTT.

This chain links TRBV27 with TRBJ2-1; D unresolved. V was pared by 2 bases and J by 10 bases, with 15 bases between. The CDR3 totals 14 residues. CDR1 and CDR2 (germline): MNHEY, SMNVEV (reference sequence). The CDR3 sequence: CASSLIGPSLEQFF. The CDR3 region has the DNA TGTGCCAGCAGTTTAATCGGGCCCAGTCTCGAGCAGTTCTTC.